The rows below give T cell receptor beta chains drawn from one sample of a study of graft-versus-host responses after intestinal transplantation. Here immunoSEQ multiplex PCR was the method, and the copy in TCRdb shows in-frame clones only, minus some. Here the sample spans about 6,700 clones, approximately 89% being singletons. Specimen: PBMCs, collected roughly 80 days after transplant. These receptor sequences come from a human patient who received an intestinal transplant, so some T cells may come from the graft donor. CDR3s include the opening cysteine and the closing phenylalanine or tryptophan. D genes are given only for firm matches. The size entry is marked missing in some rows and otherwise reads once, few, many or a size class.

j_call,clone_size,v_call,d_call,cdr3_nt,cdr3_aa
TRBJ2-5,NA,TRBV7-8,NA,TGTGCCAGCAGCTTAATGGGCGTGGGGGGGGCCGGAGAGACCCAGTACTTC,CASSLMGVGGAGETQYF
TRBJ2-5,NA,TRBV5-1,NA,TGCGCCAGCAGCTTGGCCTTACGAGAGACCCAGTACTTC,CASSLALRETQYF
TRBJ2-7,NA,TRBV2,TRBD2,TGTGCCAGCAGTGAAGCGGTAGCGGGGGGGGCCTACGAGCAGTACTTC,CASSEAVAGGAYEQYF
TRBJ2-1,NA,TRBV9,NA,TGTGCCAGCAGCGTAGGCGGAGGGAACCCCTACAATGAGCAGTTCTTC,CASSVGGGNPYNEQFF
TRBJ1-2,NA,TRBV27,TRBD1,TGTGCCAGCAGTTTAAGTTCGGCCGCTTCACAGGGGGCGCTTGGCTACACCTTC,CASSLSSAASQGALGYTF
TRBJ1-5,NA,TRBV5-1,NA,TGCGCCAGCAGCTTGGGGGGGATCGGCAATCAGCCCCAGCATTTT,CASSLGGIGNQPQHF
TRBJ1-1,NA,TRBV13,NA,TGTGCCAGCAGCCAAGCGGGGGGGAACACTGAAGCTTTCTTT,CASSQAGGNTEAFF
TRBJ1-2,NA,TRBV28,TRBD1,TGTGCCAGCAACTCCGGGACAGGGCAAGGTGGCTACACCTTC,CASNSGTGQGGYTF
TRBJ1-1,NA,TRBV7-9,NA,TGTGCCAGCAGAACGGGCGCGAACACTGAAGCTTTCTTT,CASRTGANTEAFF
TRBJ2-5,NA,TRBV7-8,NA,TGTGCCAGCAGCTTAGCATTGGGGGGATCACAAGAGACCCAGTACTTC,CASSLALGGSQETQYF
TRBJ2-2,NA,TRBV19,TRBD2,TGTGCCACCAAACGACTGGTAGCGGGGGGGCCCTCGAACACCGGGGAGCTGTTTTTT,CATKRLVAGGPSNTGELFF
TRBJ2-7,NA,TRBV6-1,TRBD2,TGTGCCAGCAGTGAGGGGACTAGCGGGTACGAGCAGTACTTC,CASSEGTSGYEQYF
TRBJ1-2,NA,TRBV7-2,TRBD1,TGTGCCAGCAGCGTCCCACAGGGGGCGGATGGCTACACCTTC,CASSVPQGADGYTF
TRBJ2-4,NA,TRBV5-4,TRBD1,TGTGCCAGCAGGGACAGGGCCAAAAACATTCAGTACTTC,CASRDRAKNIQYF
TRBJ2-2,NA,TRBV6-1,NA,TGTGCCAGCAATCCCAGGGGTGAGACCGGGGAGCTGTTTTTT,CASNPRGETGELFF
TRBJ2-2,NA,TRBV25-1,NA,TGTGCCACAGAACACCGGGGAGCTGTTTTT,CATEHRGAVF
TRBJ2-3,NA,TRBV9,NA,TGTGCCAGCAGCGTAGGGGGGGCCCCGGGAGATACGCAGTATTTT,CASSVGGAPGDTQYF
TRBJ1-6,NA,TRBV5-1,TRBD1,TGCGCCAGCAGCTTGGGACCGGGACAGGACATTAATTCACCCCTCCACTTT,CASSLGPGQDINSPLHF
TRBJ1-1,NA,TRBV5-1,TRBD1,TGCGCCAGCAGCCTCGGACAGGTAATGAACACTGAAGCTTTCTTT,CASSLGQVMNTEAFF
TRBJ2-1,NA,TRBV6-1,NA,TGTGCCAGCAGGGCGATGAGCTCCTACAATGAGCAGTTCTTC,CASRAMSSYNEQFF
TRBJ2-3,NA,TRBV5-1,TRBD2,TGCGCCAGCAGCACGACTAGCGCGAGCACAGATACGCAGTATTTT,CASSTTSASTDTQYF
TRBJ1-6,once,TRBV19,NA,TGTGCCAGTAGCCCGAACAATTCACCCCTCCACTTT,CASSPNNSPLHF
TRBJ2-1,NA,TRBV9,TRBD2,TGTGCCAGCAGCGTACTCAGCGGGGGATACAATGAGCAGTTCTTC,CASSVLSGGYNEQFF
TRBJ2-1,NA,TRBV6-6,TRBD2,TGTGCCAGCGGTGGCGGGGGGGACAATGAGCAGTTCTTC,CASGGGGDNEQFF
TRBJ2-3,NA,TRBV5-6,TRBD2,TGTGCCAGCAGCTTCCGGGGGGGATACACAGATACGCAGTATTTT,CASSFRGGYTDTQYF